This T cell receptor beta chain comes out of a study of graft-versus-host responses after intestinal transplantation. Looking at the study overall: Isolated intestinal, liver-intestinal, or multivisceral transplants were what recipients had. For two to four years after anti-thymocyte globulin induction, all recipients took tacrolimus and steroids.

Broader study findings: The highest levels of circulating GvH clones went along with early declines in HvG clones after transplant. GvH clones turned up in recipient marrow; some had shown up first in ileum or blood.

The protocol was immunoSEQ multiplex PCR, while the TCRdb copy is restricted to in-frame clones and leaves out a portion. The repertoire includes some 100,000 clones, about nine tenths of them detected once, and about 0.072% sits in the top ten. As concerns this clone: No antigen is known for it.

This CDR3 is 14 amino acids long. V was trimmed by 1 base and J by 4 bases, leaving 10 bases between them. Germline loops: CDR1 LGHNA, CDR2 YNFKEQ. The clonotype originates from a human donor who was the organ donor for an intestinal transplant. This specimen consisted of unstimulated CD8+ T cells sorted from spleen or lymph node cells, obtained before transplant. The chain joins TRBV4-2 to TRBJ1-2, with D unresolved. The CDR3 sequence is CASSQAAVSYGYTF. The CDR3 DNA is TGTGCCAGCAGCCAAGCGGCGGTTAGCTATGGCTACACCTTC.